This is a list of T cell receptor beta chains from one sample in a study of T-cell reconstitution after alpha-beta-depleted transplantation in children. MiXCR, applied by TCRdb to the PCR reads, yields one record per CDR3 protein. This table holds fewer than 550,000 distinct CDR3 sequences, about 10% found once. Sequences were derived from PBMCs, mostly from graft donor cells, sampled 180 days after TCRalphabeta/CD19-depleted stem cell transplant. These receptors originate from a female patient aged 2-15 years who had a stem cell transplant for aplastic anemia, so the T cells may come from the graft donor. Each CDR3 is given with its conserved first and last residue. D genes are given only for firm matches.

>TRBV3-1|TRBD1
CASSQRTGDWGQYF
>TRBV12-3/TRBV12-4|.
CATQTGGSGANVLTF
>TRBV6-1|.
CASIYGGVPTNTGELFF
>TRBV2|.
CASNPIQQETQYF
>TRBV2|TRBD1
CASSVHRGYEQYF
>TRBV29-1|.
CSVGSRGVRETQYF
>TRBV7-2|.
CASSLESGYSPLHF
>TRBV27|TRBD1
CASSTGQFPNYGYTF
>TRBV7-2|.
CASSLSGLATDTQYF
>TRBV5-1|TRBD1
CASSLALGTGAINTEAFF
>TRBV27|TRBD2
CASSRGSSGLAGVGTDTQYF
>TRBV15|.
CATSWDTREQYF
>TRBV12-3/TRBV12-4|.
CASTPGQPGTEAFF
>TRBV12-3/TRBV12-4|.
CASSFFSGAEAFF
>TRBV11-2|TRBD2
CASSLDAGTSGTLGSQETQYF
>TRBV24-1|.
CATSEGLGSTGELFF
>TRBV3-1|.
CASSQAGVSQPQHF
>TRBV7-9|.
CATTGANYGYTF
>TRBV29-1|TRBD1
CSVRDSNEKLFF
>TRBV12-3/TRBV12-4|TRBD1
CASSLTGAAEAFF
>TRBV7-2|.
CASSLKFRGSEAFF
>TRBV12-3/TRBV12-4|TRBD2
CASSPGLAGGPLQFF
>TRBV6-5|.
CASSYGMDNLAYEQYF
>TRBV12-3/TRBV12-4|.
CASSPEPRPQHF
>TRBV27|.
CASSSPTGIWDEQYF
>TRBV29-1|.
CSVGHRAYEQYF
>TRBV20-1|TRBD2
CSAALSGKTEQFF